This T cell receptor (beta chain) was found in a study of metastatic and nonmetastatic thyroid tumors. In the study overall: A comparison of repertoires was made across blood and tumor or nodule tissue from malignant and benign thyroid patients.

All patients were untreated before thyroid surgery. A note on this clone: The antigen is not known. A much more abundant neighbour one base away suggests this may be a read error.

Study conclusions and caveats: For both blood and tumor, malignant thyroid tumors reportedly showed significantly higher TCR beta diversity than benign nodules did.

Original processing notes: A papillary thyroid cancer distant-metastasis classifier was built from CDR3 differences across clinicopathological groups. TCRdb redid the clone calls on the PCR reads using MiXCR. For this entry, the V and J calls and clone size follow TCRdb and not the study's own pipeline. This sample has approximately 82,000 clones; around 12% occur once, and the top ten carry roughly 10%. Trimming pared 1 base from V and 3 bases from J, leaving 5 bases between. Germline CDR1 SGHKS, CDR2 YYEKEE (reference sequence). The CDR3 sequence is 12 residues long. This receptor was taken from a female donor with papillary thyroid cancer or a benign thyroid nodule (not recorded which). Some clones in this sample may be carry-over from other donors' samples. Specimen: tumor tissue. The V call is TRBV5-5, the J call TRBJ2-7; no clear D gene. The CDR3 DNA reads TGTGCCAGCAGCTTGACCGACTACGAGCAGTACTTC. Its translation is CASSLTDYEQYF.